The sequence of this TCR beta chain was determined in a study of tumor-infiltrating lymphocytes in primary liver carcinoma. They got blood RNA out of unsorted whole blood and also pulled out germline DNA. TCR beta cDNA was made from 400 to 500 ng total RNA with a constant-region primer. Slightly modified ARM-PCR, run as three nested multiplex PCR rounds, produced the TCR beta libraries. Use of TRBV1-TRBV30 forward primers with a C-beta reverse primer characterized the first two PCR rounds, which lasted around 9 cycles each. TCRdb passed the multiplex PCR reads through MiXCR, listing each CDR3 protein once. The data contain fewer than 350,000 distinct CDR3 sequences, approximately 65% of them seen just once; the ten biggest clones take up roughly 8.9%. Trimming left V 5 bases short and J 2 bases short, with 10 bases between. The CDR3 is 15 residues long. Germline CDR1 is SGHTA and CDR2 is FQGNSA.

The genes are TRBV7-2 and TRBJ2-6; D is unclear. Sample: peripheral blood. The receptor was derived from a man in his forties or fifties with primary liver carcinoma and hepatitis B virus infection. The CDR3 sequence is CASSPKLAGANVLTF. Written as DNA, the CDR3 is TGTGCCAGCAGCCCAAAGCTAGCTGGGGCCAACGTCCTGACTTTC. Filled out from reference TRBV7-2 and TRBJ2-6, the complete variable domain reads GAGVSQSPSNKVTEKGKDVELRCDPISGHTALYWYRQSLGQGLEFLIYFQGNSAPDKSGLPSDRFSAERTGGSVSTLTIQRTQQEDSAVYLCASSPKLAGANVLTFGAGSRLTVL.